This entry lists 21 T cell receptor beta chains sequenced from one sample in a study of blood T cell repertoires in COVID-19. Assay used: immunoSEQ multiplex PCR; TCRdb lists only in-frame clones, some missing. The data show under 250,000 clones, 70% to 90% seen once. Material: peripheral blood. These receptor sequences come from a woman between 70 and 85 years old with COVID-19, enrolled during active disease.

The chain links TRBV6-2 or TRBV6-3 to TRBJ1-1; D not resolved. The V and J ends lost 2 bases and 3 bases respectively, with 10 bases between them. The CDR3 length is 14 residues. In germline, CDR1 is MNHEY, CDR2 SVGEGT. The CDR3: CASSYTAGDTEAFF. CDR3 DNA: TGTGCCAGCAGTTACACAGCGGGAGACACTGAAGCTTTCTTT.

The V call is TRBV7-2, the J call TRBJ2-2; D may be TRBD1 (5 bases). The germline CDR1 and CDR2 sequences are SGHTA and FQGNSA. This CDR3 contains 15 residues. The V and J ends lost 4 bases and 4 bases respectively, with 13 bases between them. CDR3: CASSWGHFTTGELFF. CDR3 bases: TGTGCCAGCAGCTGGGGCCATTTCACCACCGGGGAGCTGTTTTTT.

The J gene is TRBJ2-2, the V gene TRBV6-5; TRBD1 aligns across 8 bases. Losses at the gene ends were 8 bases for V and 1 base for J; bases not matched to a gene: 3. In germline, CDR1 is MNHEY, CDR2 SVGAGI. The CDR3 extends over 14 amino acids. The chain's CDR3 is CASGQGRNTGELFF. CDR3 bases: TGTGCCAGCGGACAGGGACGGAACACCGGGGAGCTGTTTTTT.

The rearrangement uses TRBV7-2 and TRBJ2-1, with TRBD2 matching 13 bases. Germline V CDR1 and CDR2: SGHTA, FQGNSA. J lost 8 bases, V lost 5 bases, and 15 bases had no gene match. The CDR3 runs to 18 residues. DNA of the CDR3: TGTGCCAGCAGCCACCCACGCGGCGGACTAGCGGGAGCTCATGAGCAGTTCTTC. It encodes CASSHPRGGLAGAHEQFF.

This rearrangement joins TRBV11-1 to TRBJ1-1; 8 bases fit TRBD1. The V and J ends lost 6 bases and 0 bases, in that order; junction bases with no gene match: 3. Germline V gene sequence: CDR1 SGHAT, CDR2 FQDESV (reference sequence). The CDR3 sequence is 14 residues long. CDR3 nucleotide sequence: TGTGCCAGCAGAACAGGGGGGATGAACACTGAAGCTTTCTTT. This sequence encodes CASRTGGMNTEAFF.

This chain uses TRBV9 with TRBJ2-5; 10 positions agree with TRBD2. The V and J ends lost 4 bases and 3 bases, in that order; junction bases with no gene match: 3. The germline V gene encodes CDR1 SGDLS and CDR2 YYNGEE. This CDR3 has 14 residues. The CDR3 region is CASSQGLAKETQYF. The CDR3 coding sequence is TGTGCCAGCAGCCAGGGACTAGCGAAAGAGACCCAGTACTTC. Variable domain in full (rest from reference TRBV9 and TRBJ2-5): DSGVTQTPKHLITATGQRVTLRCSPRSGDLSVYWYQQSLDQGLQFLIQYYNGEERAKGNILERFSAQQFPDLHSELNLSSLELGDSALYFCASSQGLAKETQYFGPGTRLLVL.

The genes are TRBV7-2 and TRBJ2-3, with D tentatively TRBD2 (6 bases). Per the germline V gene, CDR1 is SGHTA and CDR2 is FQGNSA. Trimming left V 1 base short and J 0 bases short, with 8 bases between. The CDR3 contains 15 residues. The CDR3 DNA reads TGTGCCAGCAGCTTAGGGGGGGATAGCACAGATACGCAGTATTTT. It specifies CASSLGGDSTDTQYF.

The rearrangement joins TRBV7-2 to TRBJ1-2; the D gene is possibly TRBD1 (5 bases). Trimming took off 2 bases at V and 6 bases at J, with 16 bases between the two ends. The CDR3 runs to 15 residues. Germline CDR1 is SGHTA and CDR2 is FQGNSA. The CDR3 spells CASSLSPGGVDGYTF. The CDR3 nucleotides read TGTGCCAGCAGCTTATCCCCGGGGGGAGTGGATGGCTACACCTTC.

The gene calls are TRBV7-9 and TRBJ1-1; D is unclear. In germline, CDR1 is SEHNR, CDR2 FQNEAQ (reference sequence). V was shortened by 5 bases and J by 0 bases, with 13 bases between the two germline ends. This CDR3 spans 15 amino acids. CDR3 in amino acids: CASSQDISLNTEAFF. The CDR3 nucleotides read TGTGCCAGCAGCCAAGACATAAGCCTGAACACTGAAGCTTTCTTT. The variable domain in full, with the rest retrieved from reference TRBV7-9 and TRBJ1-1, is DTGVSQNPRHKITKRGQNVTFRCDPISEHNRLYWYRQTLGQGPEFLTYFQNEAQLEKSRLLSDRFSAERPKGSFSTLEIQRTEQGDSAMYLCASSQDISLNTEAFFGQGTRLTVV.

This chain joins TRBV18 and TRBJ1-1, with D perhaps matching TRBD1 (5 bases). Trimming pared 6 bases from V and 0 bases from J, leaving 11 bases between. Germline loops: CDR1 KGHSH, CDR2 LQKENI. The CDR3 runs 14 residues. CDR3 amino acids: CASSPKDMNTEAFF. The CDR3 DNA sequence: TGTGCCAGCTCCCCGAAGGACATGAACACTGAAGCTTTCTTT. Full variable domain (rest looked up from reference TRBV18 and TRBJ1-1): NAGVMQNPRHLVRRRGQEARLRCSPMKGHSHVYWYRQLPEEGLKFMVYLQKENIIDESGMPKERFSAEFPKEGPSILRIQQVVRGDSAAYFCASSPKDMNTEAFFGQGTRLTVV.

This chain links TRBV3-1 (or the pseudogene TRBV3-2) with TRBJ1-5, with D possibly being TRBD1 (5 bases). Germline V CDR1 and CDR2: LGHDT, YNNKEL (reference sequence). The ends were cut back, 5 bases at V and 5 bases at J, with 10 bases in the middle. The length of the CDR3 is 13 residues. This CDR3 reads CASSTWGDQPQHF. The CDR3, as DNA: TGTGCCAGCAGCACCTGGGGGGATCAGCCCCAGCATTTT.

Written as DNA, the CDR3 is TGCGCCAGCAGCCAAGAGGCCAGGACTGGCACAGATACGCAGTATTTT. This sequence encodes CASSQEARTGTDTQYF. The chain joins TRBV4-3 to TRBJ2-3, with D possibly matching TRBD2 (5 bases). Germline CDR1 reads LGHNA; CDR2 reads YSLEER. V dropped 0 bases and J dropped 1 base, with 11 bases sitting between them. The CDR3 is 16 residues long.

This chain links TRBV11-3 with TRBJ2-1; 8 nucleotides match TRBD2. Germline CDR1 reads SGHNT; CDR2 reads YENEEA. V gave up 5 bases and J gave up 9 bases; unmatched junction bases: 9. This CDR3 spans 14 amino acids. The CDR3 reads CASSHTTSASEQFF. The CDR3 DNA reads as TGTGCCAGCAGCCATACGACTAGCGCAAGTGAGCAGTTCTTC.

The CDR3 loop is CASSGSGGEQFF. The CDR3 DNA reads TGTGCCAGCAGTGGCTCAGGGGGTGAGCAGTTCTTC. This chain uses TRBV2 with TRBJ2-1; 7 bases fit TRBD1. The length of the CDR3 is 12 residues. Trimming removed 4 bases from V and 9 bases from J; junction bases left unmatched: 3. Germline CDR1 SNHLY, CDR2 FYNNEI.

This clone was recorded a few times. The genes are TRBV14 and TRBJ2-7; 12 positions agree with TRBD2. CDR3 length: 17 amino acids. V was pared by 3 bases and J by 3 bases, with 9 bases of the junction left unmatched. Germline V gives CDR1 SGHDN, CDR2 FVKESK. The CDR3 DNA sequence: TGTGCCAGCAGCCATAGGACTAGCGGGATCCCGATCTACGAGCAGTACTTC. Its translation is CASSHRTSGIPIYEQYF.

This clone is a singleton in its sample. V and J are TRBV9 and TRBJ1-5; D may be TRBD1 (5 bases). Per germline, CDR1 SGDLS and CDR2 YYNGEE. Trimming took off 7 bases at V and 6 bases at J, with 20 bases between the two ends. The CDR3 length is 15 residues. The CDR3 loop is CASPRVHSHAQPQHF. CDR3 nucleotide sequence: TGTGCCAGCCCCAGGGTTCACTCCCATGCTCAGCCCCAGCATTTT. Filled out from reference TRBV9 and TRBJ1-5, the complete variable domain reads DSGVTQTPKHLITATGQRVTLRCSPRSGDLSVYWYQQSLDQGLQFLIQYYNGEERAKGNILERFSAQQFPDLHSELNLSSLELGDSALYFCASPRVHSHAQPQHFGDGTRLSIL.

V and J are TRBV7-9 and TRBJ1-5; 9 bases are a match to TRBD1. Per germline, CDR1 SEHNR and CDR2 FQNEAQ (reference sequence). The CDR3 totals 16 residues. The J segment lost 9 bases and the V segment lost 5 bases, leaving 14 bases of the junction unmatched. The CDR3 reads CASSQGQGLVLGPQHF. Here the CDR3 DNA reads TGTGCCAGCAGCCAAGGACAGGGGCTGGTTTTGGGGCCCCAGCATTTT.

The genes are TRBV9 and TRBJ2-2, with 7 bases aligning to TRBD1. Per germline, CDR1 SGDLS and CDR2 YYNGEE. This CDR3 has 18 residues. The junction had 9 bases not matched to a gene; V was cut back by 0 bases and J by 1 base. This CDR3 reads CASSVAEATGWNTGELFF. The CDR3, as DNA: TGTGCCAGCAGCGTAGCTGAGGCGACAGGGTGGAACACCGGGGAGCTGTTTTTT.

The chain combines TRBV3-1 (or the pseudogene TRBV3-2) with TRBJ2-7; 9 nucleotides agree with TRBD2. This CDR3 spans 16 amino acids. V was pared by 7 bases and J by 2 bases, with 12 bases of the junction left unmatched. Germline V gene sequence: CDR1 LGHDT, CDR2 YNNKEL (reference sequence). The CDR3 is CASTEGGGRGTYEQYF. Written as DNA, the CDR3 is TGTGCCAGCACAGAAGGTGGCGGGAGGGGAACCTACGAGCAGTACTTC.

V is TRBV7-2 and J is TRBJ2-7; D is unclear. Germline CDR1 reads SGHTA; CDR2 reads FQGNSA. The length of the CDR3 is 14 residues. Trimming removed 5 bases from V and 6 bases from J, with 17 bases in between. CDR3 region: CASSPPPGGGEQYF. CDR3 nucleotides: TGTGCCAGCAGCCCACCACCGGGTGGTGGCGAGCAGTACTTC.

The J gene is TRBJ1-2, the V gene TRBV7-2; the match to TRBD1 covers 9 bases. Germline V CDR1 and CDR2: SGHTA, FQGNSA. The CDR3 extends over 18 amino acids. J gave up 6 bases and V 1 base, and 15 bases lay outside the gene matches. The CDR3 sequence: CASSLGLFSTGTGNGYTF. The CDR3 coding sequence is TGTGCCAGCAGCTTAGGACTCTTTTCGACCGGGACAGGGAATGGCTACACCTTC.